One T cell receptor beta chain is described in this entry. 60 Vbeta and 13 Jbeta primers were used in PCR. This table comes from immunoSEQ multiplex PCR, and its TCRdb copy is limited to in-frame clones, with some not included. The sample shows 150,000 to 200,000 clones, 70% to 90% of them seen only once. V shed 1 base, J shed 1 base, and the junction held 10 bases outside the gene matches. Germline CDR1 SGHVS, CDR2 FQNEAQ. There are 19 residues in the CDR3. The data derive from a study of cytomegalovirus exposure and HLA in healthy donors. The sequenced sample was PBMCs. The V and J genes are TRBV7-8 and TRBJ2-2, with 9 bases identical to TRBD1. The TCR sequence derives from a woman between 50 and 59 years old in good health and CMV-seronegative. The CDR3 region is CASSLVFSRGQGNTGELFF. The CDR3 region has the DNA TGTGCCAGCAGCTTAGTCTTCAGTCGGGGACAGGGGAACACCGGGGAGCTGTTTTTT.